A single sample is the source of the 6 T cell receptor beta chains below, sequenced in a study of cytomegalovirus exposure and HLA in healthy donors. PCR primers comprised 60 Vbeta and 13 Jbeta primers. The repertoire was sequenced with immunoSEQ multiplex PCR; TCRdb's copy has only in-frame clones and lacks some. This sample has approximately 59,000 clones, with less than 70% found just once. Material for sequencing was PBMCs. The receptors were gathered from a man aged 25-45 years in good health and CMV-seronegative.

This chain joins TRBV4-2 and TRBJ1-1, with TRBD1 matching over 7 bases. The V and J ends lost 2 bases and 4 bases, in that order; junction bases with no gene match: 4. Germline V gives CDR1 LGHNA, CDR2 YNFKEQ. The CDR3 covers 14 residues. The CDR3 DNA is TGTGCCAGCAGCCAACTGGGACAGCCCACTGAAGCTTTCTTT. Encoded protein: CASSQLGQPTEAFF.

In its sample, this clone was seen a few times. The chain is built from TRBV7-9 and TRBJ2-5, with TRBD2 matching over 12 bases. Looked up from germline, CDR1 is SEHNR and CDR2 is FQNEAQ (reference sequence). The CDR3 contains 15 residues. The J segment lost 4 bases and the V segment lost 3 bases, leaving 3 bases of the junction unmatched. CDR3 nucleotides: TGTGCCAGCAGCTTGGCTAGCGGGGGGGTAGAGACCCAGTACTTC. Amino acids: CASSLASGGVETQYF.

The CDR3 is CASSFGDRPRFYNSPLHF. DNA for the CDR3: TGTGCCAGCAGCTTCGGGGACAGGCCTCGCTTCTATAATTCACCCCTCCACTTT. The chain uses TRBV5-8 and TRBJ1-6; 8 bases map to TRBD1. CDR3 length equals 18 residues. Looked up from germline, CDR1 is SGHTS and CDR2 is YDEGEE. The V and J ends lost 2 bases and 3 bases, in that order; junction bases with no gene match: 10.

This clone showed up just once. V usage is TRBV28 and J usage is TRBJ2-7; 7 positions match TRBD2. Trimming at V came to 9 bases and at J to 2 bases, leaving 10 bases not matched to a gene. Per germline, CDR1 MDHEN and CDR2 SYDVKM. CDR3 size: 14 residues. CDR3 DNA: TGTGCCAGTACGACCGGGGGGACTACCTACGAGCAGTACTTC. This gives the protein CASTTGGTTYEQYF.

The V gene is TRBV30, the J gene TRBJ1-5; D is unresolved. This CDR3 contains 14 residues. With 1 base removed from V and 6 bases from J, the gap between germline ends came to 13 bases. CDR1 and CDR2 (germline): GTSNPN, SVGIG (reference sequence). The CDR3 loop reads CAWSGEVEAQPQHF. In nucleotides, the CDR3 is TGTGCCTGGAGTGGAGAGGTGGAAGCTCAGCCCCAGCATTTT.

The rearrangement uses TRBV6-5 and TRBJ1-1; D not certain. Germline V gene data show CDR1 as MNHEY and CDR2 as SVGAGI. The CDR3 totals 14 residues. V gave up 0 bases and J gave up 5 bases, with 10 bases separating them. The CDR3 DNA reads TGTGCCAGCAGTTACTCGAACAGAAAAACTGAAGCTTTCTTT. Translated: CASSYSNRKTEAFF.